These 4 T cell receptor beta chains were sequenced from one sample in a study of control samples from healthy donors and cancer patients. TCRdb's copy holds only in-frame clones and misses some; the assay was immunoSEQ multiplex PCR. The data show approximately 84,000 clones, approximately 78% seen once. Sequenced material: blood. These receptor sequences come from a woman aged 60-75 years in good health.

The chain uses TRBV3-1 (or the pseudogene TRBV3-2) and TRBJ1-1, with no clear D. The CDR3 loop spans 15 amino acids. The V and J ends lost 0 bases and 0 bases respectively, with 8 bases between them. Germline assignment: CDR1 LGHDT and CDR2 YNNKEL (reference sequence). In nucleotides, the CDR3 is TGTGCCAGCAGCCAAGATCCAGCCATGAACACTGAAGCTTTCTTT. This codes for CASSQDPAMNTEAFF.

This chain links TRBV5-4 with TRBJ1-2; D may be TRBD1 (6 bases). Between the trimmed V and J ends, which lost 4 bases and 9 bases, there was a span of 13 bases. The CDR3 loop spans 12 amino acids. Germline assignment: CDR1 SGHNT and CDR2 YYREEE (reference sequence). CDR3 loop: CASSTQQGSYTF. CDR3 DNA sequence: TGTGCCAGCAGCACCCAACAGGGCAGCTACACCTTC.

The CDR3: CASSLGSGAYEQYF. Here the CDR3 DNA reads TGTGCCAGCAGCTTAGGATCGGGTGCCTACGAGCAGTACTTC. The V call is TRBV7-7, the J call TRBJ2-7; no clear D. V was trimmed by 1 base and J by 2 bases, leaving 9 bases between them. Germline V lookup: CDR1 SSHAT, CDR2 FNYEAQ (reference sequence). The CDR3 spans 14 residues.

This clone was seen a handful of times. The chain has TRBV6-5 and TRBJ1-1; no clear D gene. This CDR3 region has 15 residues. Germline lookup yields CDR1 MNHEY and CDR2 SVGAGI. Trimming left V 5 bases short and J 2 bases short, with 15 bases between. CDR3 bases: TGTGCCAGCAGTCGGGCCCTTCTCCTTAACACTGAAGCTTTCTTT. Translating it yields CASSRALLLNTEAFF.